The 20 T cell receptor beta chains presented below share a single source sample, sequenced in a study of identical twins. MiXCR, run by TCRdb on the 5' RACE reads, gives a single entry per CDR3 protein. The table shows about 250,000 distinct CDR3 sequences, with around 8% occurring only once. The sample was also reused in another study, on yellow fever vaccine responses in identical twins.

The sample taken for sequencing was CD8+ T cells sorted from blood. Source of these receptors: a woman aged 18-30 years in good health.

This clonotype came up many times. The chain has TRBV11-1 and TRBJ2-1; TRBD2 aligns across 11 bases. This CDR3 region has 16 residues. Germline V gives CDR1 SGHAT, CDR2 FQDESV (reference sequence). The V segment lost 4 bases and the J segment 0 bases; nucleotides outside the gene matches: 2. The chain's CDR3 is CASSSSGGSSYNEQFF. CDR3 bases: TGTGCCAGCAGCTCTAGCGGGGGGAGCTCCTACAATGAGCAGTTCTTC.

This clonotype came up a few times. In nucleotides, the CDR3 is TGCGCCAGCAGCCAAGCCCGGGGTTACGAGCAGTACTTC. It is translated as CASSQARGYEQYF. This chain joins TRBV4-1 and TRBJ2-7; D perhaps matches TRBD2 (5 bases). From germline, CDR1 is MGHRA and CDR2 YSYEKL. V was pared by 1 base and J by 4 bases, with 8 bases between. The CDR3 totals 13 residues.

This clonotype was counted between two and nine times. The V gene is TRBV5-1, the J gene TRBJ2-3; 8 bases map to TRBD2. The CDR3 consists of 17 residues. Germline trimming cut 4 bases from V and 0 bases from J; bases unmatched to any gene: 10. CDR1 and CDR2 from the germline V gene are SGHRS and YFSETQ. CDR3 region: CASSPQSGGRSTDTQYF. The CDR3 DNA reads TGCGCCAGCAGCCCACAGTCGGGGGGGCGCAGCACAGATACGCAGTATTTT.

By frequency in the sample, this clonotype is medium-sized. The chain is built from TRBV28 and TRBJ1-5, with a possible D match to TRBD1 (6 bases). The CDR3 runs 15 residues. CDR1 is MDHEN, CDR2 SYDVKM, per germline. V was pared by 6 bases and J by 8 bases, with 20 bases between. The CDR3 nucleotides are TGTGCCAGCAGCCAAAGCCGCACAGGGTTGAAGCCCCAGCATTTT. It encodes CASSQSRTGLKPQHF.

This chain joins TRBV14 and TRBJ2-7; no clear D gene. CDR1 is SGHDN, CDR2 FVKESK, per germline. V was trimmed by 3 bases and J by 11 bases, leaving 14 bases between them. This CDR3 has 12 residues. CDR3 DNA sequence: TGTGCCAGCAGCCAGCCCCTTGGTCAGAAGTACTTC. It encodes CASSQPLGQKYF.

This clonotype was seen only a few times. This chain joins TRBV7-9 and TRBJ2-3; D unresolved. CDR1 is SEHNR and CDR2 is FQNEAQ in the germline V gene (reference sequence). Trimming cost V 2 bases and J 2 bases, with 14 bases left between them. This CDR3 comprises 16 residues. CDR3 coding DNA: TGTGCCAGCAGCTTATCCCCCAGCAGGCCCACAGATACGCAGTATTTT. This translates into CASSLSPSRPTDTQYF.

This clonotype was observed many times. The chain combines TRBV3-1 with TRBJ1-1; D is unresolved. The germline V gene encodes CDR1 LGHDT and CDR2 YNNKEL (reference sequence). This CDR3 has 11 residues. With 3 bases removed from V and 10 bases from J, the gap between germline ends came to 9 bases. This CDR3 is CASSHADGAFF. The CDR3 coding sequence is TGTGCCAGCAGCCATGCCGACGGAGCTTTCTTT. Together with reference TRBV3-1 and TRBJ1-1, the CDR3 gives the full variable domain: DTAVSQTPKYLVTQMGNDKSIKCEQNLGHDTMYWYKQDSKKFLKIMFSYNNKELIINETVPNRFSPKSPDKAHLNLHINSLELGDSAVYFCASSHADGAFFGQGTRLTVV.

This clonotype was counted ten times or more. The chain is built from TRBV29-1 and TRBJ1-1; 8 bases line up with TRBD1. The CDR3 extends over 14 amino acids. Germline CDR1 reads SQVTM; CDR2 reads ANQGSEA. The J segment lost 5 bases and the V segment lost 3 bases, leaving 8 bases of the junction unmatched. The CDR3 region is CSVDTLDRATEAFF. As DNA, the CDR3 is TGCAGCGTTGATACCCTGGACAGGGCGACTGAAGCTTTCTTT.

This clonotype was seen only a few times. The chain joins TRBV4-1 to TRBJ2-1; D may be TRBD2 (7 bases). The V gene's germline CDR1 is MGHRA and CDR2 YSYEKL. V shed 1 base and J shed 9 bases, with 16 bases lying between them. The CDR3 extends over 15 amino acids. CDR3 coding DNA: TGCGCCAGCAGCCAAGCGGGGGGCCTCGATGGTGAGCAGTTCTTC. Translation gives CASSQAGGLDGEQFF.

This clonotype was seen repeatedly, ten times or more. V and J are TRBV2 and TRBJ2-3; tentatively, D is TRBD1 or TRBD2 (6 bases each). CDR1 SNHLY and CDR2 FYNNEI come from the germline V gene. This CDR3 has 16 amino acids. With 10 bases removed from V and 7 bases from J, the gap between germline ends came to 27 bases. CDR3 sequence (DNA): TGTGCCACCACAAACCCCGACAGGCCTGGGGGGTATACGCAGTATTTT. This gives the protein CATTNPDRPGGYTQYF.

This chain joins TRBV4-3 and TRBJ2-7, with D possibly matching TRBD2 (6 bases). The V gene's germline CDR1 is LGHNA and CDR2 YSLEER. Trimming shortened V by 1 base and J by 4 bases, and 8 bases separated the two germline ends. The CDR3 covers 13 residues. The CDR3 sequence: CASSQGREYEQYF. The DNA of the CDR3 is TGCGCCAGCAGCCAAGGGAGGGAATACGAGCAGTACTTC.

The chain couples TRBV3-1 to TRBJ2-7; D is perhaps TRBD2 (6 bases). V was trimmed by 1 base and J by 0 bases, leaving 13 bases between them. CDR1 LGHDT and CDR2 YNNKEL come from the germline V gene (reference sequence). The length of the CDR3 is 16 residues. The CDR3 sequence is CASSQARGLLSYEQYF. DNA for the CDR3: TGTGCCAGCAGCCAAGCAAGGGGACTCCTCTCCTACGAGCAGTACTTC.

This clonotype was recorded a few times. J is TRBJ2-7 and V is TRBV6-5; D gene uncertain. CDR1 MNHEY and CDR2 SVGAGI come from the germline V gene. V lost 4 bases to trimming and J lost 2 bases, with 15 bases between them. The CDR3 totals 15 residues. The CDR3 DNA is TGTGCCAGCAGTTGCGCCCTACTAAGTACCTACGAGCAGTACTTC. It yields the protein CASSCALLSTYEQYF.

The chain uses TRBV6-1 and TRBJ1-2; no reliable D call. V was cut by 6 bases and J by 8 bases, with 22 bases left in between. From germline, CDR1 is MNHNS and CDR2 SASEGT. This CDR3 has 15 amino acids. The CDR3 region has the DNA TGTGCCAGCAGCCCAATGCCTCGGATTAGCTGGGGCTACACCTTC. This sequence encodes CASSPMPRISWGYTF.

The CDR3 region is CASSLFFRSGWAKNIQYF. CDR3 in DNA: TGCGCCAGCAGCTTGTTCTTCCGATCGGGGTGGGCCAAAAACATTCAGTACTTC. The J gene is TRBJ2-4, the V gene TRBV5-1; tentatively, D is TRBD2 (5 bases). CDR3 size: 18 residues. Germline CDR1 is SGHRS and CDR2 is YFSETQ. Deletions cut 1 base from V and 1 base from J, with 18 bases between.

This clonotype was detected many times. V and J are TRBV27 and TRBJ2-3; D is unresolved. V was shortened by 5 bases and J by 0 bases, with 15 bases between the two germline ends. The CDR3 consists of 16 residues. CDR1 and CDR2 (germline): MNHEY, SMNVEV (reference sequence). The chain's CDR3 is CASSPSGGTSTDTQYF. The CDR3 coding sequence is TGTGCCAGCAGTCCATCCGGCGGAACTAGCACAGATACGCAGTATTTT.

The chain has TRBV5-1 and TRBJ2-1; perhaps TRBD2 as D (6 bases). The CDR3 extends over 14 amino acids. The germline CDR1 and CDR2 sequences are SGHRS and YFSETQ. Trimming shortened V by 3 bases and J by 4 bases, and 11 bases separated the two germline ends. This chain's CDR3 is CASSYPGLYNEQFF. In DNA form, the CDR3 reads TGCGCCAGCAGCTACCCGGGACTTTACAATGAGCAGTTCTTC.

This clonotype has a count of ten or more. This sequence joins TRBV25-1 and TRBJ2-1; D gene ambiguous. The CDR3 extends over 11 amino acids. V lost 8 bases and J lost 4, with 6 bases in between. CDR1 and CDR2 (germline): MGHDK, SYGVNS. CDR3 protein: CASGKYNEQFF. The CDR3, as DNA: TGTGCCAGCGGGAAGTACAATGAGCAGTTCTTC.

The chain links TRBV20-1 to TRBJ2-7; D gene unclear. Trimming removed 3 bases at V and 5 bases at J, with 20 bases between. The CDR3 is made up of 15 amino acids. Germline V gives CDR1 DFQATT, CDR2 SNEGSKA (reference sequence). The CDR3 DNA reads as TGCAGTGCTAGGGCCATAGTTGGTTTGCCCGACGAGCAGTACTTC. This sequence encodes CSARAIVGLPDEQYF.

The J gene is TRBJ2-2, the V gene TRBV27; 7 bases map to TRBD1. Germline CDR1 MNHEY, CDR2 SMNVEV (reference sequence). This CDR3 is 18 amino acids long. Trimming removed 4 bases from V and 6 bases from J; junction bases left unmatched: 17. CDR3 sequence: CASSSLKTGLIISGELFF. CDR3 in DNA: TGTGCCAGCAGTTCGCTAAAGACAGGGCTCATCATTTCCGGGGAGCTGTTTTTT.